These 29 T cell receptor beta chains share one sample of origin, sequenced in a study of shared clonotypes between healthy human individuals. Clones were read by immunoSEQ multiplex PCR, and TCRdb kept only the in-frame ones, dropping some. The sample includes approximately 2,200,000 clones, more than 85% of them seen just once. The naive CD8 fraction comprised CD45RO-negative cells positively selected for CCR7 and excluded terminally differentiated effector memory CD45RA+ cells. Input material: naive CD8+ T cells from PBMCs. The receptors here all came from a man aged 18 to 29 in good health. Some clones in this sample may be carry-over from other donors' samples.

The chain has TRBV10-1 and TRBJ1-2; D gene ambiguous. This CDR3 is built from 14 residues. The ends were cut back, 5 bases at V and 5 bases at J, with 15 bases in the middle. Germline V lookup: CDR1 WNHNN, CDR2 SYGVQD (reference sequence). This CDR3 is CASSPDPNGYGYTF. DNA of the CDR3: TGCGCCAGCAGTCCGGATCCCAATGGGTATGGCTACACCTTC.

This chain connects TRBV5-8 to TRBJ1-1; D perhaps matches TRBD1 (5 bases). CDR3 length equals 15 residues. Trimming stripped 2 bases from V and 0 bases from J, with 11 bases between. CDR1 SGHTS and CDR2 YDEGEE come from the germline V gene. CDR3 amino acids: CASSFAGLMNTEAFF. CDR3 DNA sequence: TGTGCCAGCAGCTTCGCGGGACTGATGAACACTGAAGCTTTCTTT.

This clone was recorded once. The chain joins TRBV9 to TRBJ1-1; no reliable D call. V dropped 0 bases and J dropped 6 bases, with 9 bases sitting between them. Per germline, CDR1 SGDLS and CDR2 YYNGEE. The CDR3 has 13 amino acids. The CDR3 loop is CASSVGSGAEAFF. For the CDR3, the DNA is TGTGCCAGCAGCGTAGGTTCGGGAGCTGAAGCTTTCTTT.

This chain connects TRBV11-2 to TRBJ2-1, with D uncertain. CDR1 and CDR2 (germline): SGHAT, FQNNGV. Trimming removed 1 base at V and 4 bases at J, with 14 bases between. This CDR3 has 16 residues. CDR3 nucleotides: TGTGCCAGCAGCTTAGTCGTTCGTCTCCTGTACAATGAGCAGTTCTTC. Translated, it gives CASSLVVRLLYNEQFF.

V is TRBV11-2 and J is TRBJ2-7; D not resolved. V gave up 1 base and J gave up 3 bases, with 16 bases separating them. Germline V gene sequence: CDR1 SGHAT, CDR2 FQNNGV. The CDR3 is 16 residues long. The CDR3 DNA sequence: TGTGCCAGCAGCTTAGCGATTTCGGCCCTGGGCTACGAGCAGTACTTC. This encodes CASSLAISALGYEQYF.

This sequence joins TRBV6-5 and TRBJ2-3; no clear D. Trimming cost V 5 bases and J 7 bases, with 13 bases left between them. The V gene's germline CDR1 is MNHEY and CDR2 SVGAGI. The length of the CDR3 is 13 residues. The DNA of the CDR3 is TGTGCCAGCAGTCCCGACGGGCCTAATACGCAGTATTTT. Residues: CASSPDGPNTQYF.

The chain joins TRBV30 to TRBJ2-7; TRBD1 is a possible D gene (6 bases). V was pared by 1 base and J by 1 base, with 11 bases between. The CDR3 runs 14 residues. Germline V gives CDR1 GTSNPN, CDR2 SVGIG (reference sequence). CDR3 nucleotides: TGTGCCTGGAGTGCCCAACAGGGATCCTACGAGCAGTACTTC. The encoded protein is CAWSAQQGSYEQYF. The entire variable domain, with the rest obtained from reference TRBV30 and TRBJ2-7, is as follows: SQTIHQWPATLVQPVGSPLSLECTVEGTSNPNLYWYRQAAGRGLQLLFYSVGIGQISSEVPQNLSASRPQDRQFILSSKKLLLSDSGFYLCAWSAQQGSYEQYFGPGTRLTVT.

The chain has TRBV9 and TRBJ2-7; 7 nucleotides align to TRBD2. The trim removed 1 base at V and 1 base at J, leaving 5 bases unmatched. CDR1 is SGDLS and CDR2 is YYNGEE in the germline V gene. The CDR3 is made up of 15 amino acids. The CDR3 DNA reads TGTGCCAGCAGCGTACGGAGCGGGGAATCCTACGAGCAGTACTTC. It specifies CASSVRSGESYEQYF.

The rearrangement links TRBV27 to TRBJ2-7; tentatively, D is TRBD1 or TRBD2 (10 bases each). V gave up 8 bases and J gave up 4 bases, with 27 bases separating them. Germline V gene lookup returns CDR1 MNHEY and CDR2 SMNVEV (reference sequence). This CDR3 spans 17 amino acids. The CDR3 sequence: CASLGQGEASGSYEQYF. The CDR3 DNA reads TGTGCCAGCTTAGGACAGGGGGAGGCTAGCGGGAGTTACGAGCAGTACTTC.

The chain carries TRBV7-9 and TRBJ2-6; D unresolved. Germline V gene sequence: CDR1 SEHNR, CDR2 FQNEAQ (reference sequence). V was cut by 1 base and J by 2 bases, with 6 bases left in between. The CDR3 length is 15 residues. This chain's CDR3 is CASSLGAAGANVLTF. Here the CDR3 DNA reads TGTGCCAGCAGCTTAGGGGCCGCTGGGGCCAACGTCCTGACTTTC.

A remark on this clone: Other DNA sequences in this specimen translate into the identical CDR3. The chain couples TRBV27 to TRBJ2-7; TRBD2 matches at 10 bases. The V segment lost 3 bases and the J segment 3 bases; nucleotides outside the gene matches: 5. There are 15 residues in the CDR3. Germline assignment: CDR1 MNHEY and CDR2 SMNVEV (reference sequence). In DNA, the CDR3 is TGTGCCAGCAGTTTTTCCCTAGCGGGAGTCTACGAGCAGTACTTC. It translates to CASSFSLAGVYEQYF.

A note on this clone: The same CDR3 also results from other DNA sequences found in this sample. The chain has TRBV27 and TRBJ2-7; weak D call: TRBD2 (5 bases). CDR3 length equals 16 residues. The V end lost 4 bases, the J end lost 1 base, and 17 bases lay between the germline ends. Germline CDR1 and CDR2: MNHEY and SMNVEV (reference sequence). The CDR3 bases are TGTGCCAGCAGTTATTCGGCGGGCACCAATTCCTACGAGCAGTACTTC. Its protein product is CASSYSAGTNSYEQYF.

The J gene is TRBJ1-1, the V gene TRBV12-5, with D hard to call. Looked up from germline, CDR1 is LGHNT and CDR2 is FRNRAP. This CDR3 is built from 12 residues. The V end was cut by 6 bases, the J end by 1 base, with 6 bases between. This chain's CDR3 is CASGHGNTEAFF. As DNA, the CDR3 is TGTGCTAGTGGCCACGGGAACACTGAAGCTTTCTTT.

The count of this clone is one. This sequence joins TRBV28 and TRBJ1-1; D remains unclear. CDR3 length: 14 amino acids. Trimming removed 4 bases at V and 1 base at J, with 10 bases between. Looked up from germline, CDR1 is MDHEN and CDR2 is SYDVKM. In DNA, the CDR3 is TGTGCCAGCAGTTACCGAGGAAGGAACACTGAAGCTTTCTTT. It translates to CASSYRGRNTEAFF.

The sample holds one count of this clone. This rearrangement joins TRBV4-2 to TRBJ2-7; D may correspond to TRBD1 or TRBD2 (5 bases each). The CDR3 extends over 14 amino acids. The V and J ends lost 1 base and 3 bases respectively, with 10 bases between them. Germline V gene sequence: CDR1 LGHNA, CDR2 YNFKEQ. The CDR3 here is CASSQVRENYEQYF. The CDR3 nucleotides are TGTGCCAGCAGCCAAGTCAGGGAGAACTACGAGCAGTACTTC.

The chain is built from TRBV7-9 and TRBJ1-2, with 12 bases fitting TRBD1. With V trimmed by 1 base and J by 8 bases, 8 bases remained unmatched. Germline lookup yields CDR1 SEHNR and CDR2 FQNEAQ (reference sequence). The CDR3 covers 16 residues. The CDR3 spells CASSLVSGTGGLGYTF. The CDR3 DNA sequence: TGTGCCAGCAGCTTAGTTTCCGGGACAGGGGGCTTAGGCTACACCTTC.

The CDR3 bases are TGTGCCAGCTCACCCTTCAGGGGCTGGGACCACGAGCAGTACTTC. It is translated as CASSPFRGWDHEQYF. The rearrangement links TRBV18 to TRBJ2-7, with D possibly matching TRBD1 (6 bases). The CDR3 totals 15 residues. Germline V lookup: CDR1 KGHSH, CDR2 LQKENI. V was pared by 3 bases and J by 5 bases, with 17 bases between. Together with reference TRBV18 and TRBJ2-7, the CDR3 gives the full variable domain: NAGVMQNPRHLVRRRGQEARLRCSPMKGHSHVYWYRQLPEEGLKFMVYLQKENIIDESGMPKERFSAEFPKEGPSILRIQQVVRGDSAAYFCASSPFRGWDHEQYFGPGTRLTVT.

CDR3 nucleotide sequence: TGTGCCAGCAGTTTAGCCGGGCCTTCCCTTGCTTTCTTT. Its protein product is CASSLAGPSLAFF. The gene calls are TRBV28 and TRBJ1-1; D is undetermined. V lost 2 bases to trimming and J lost 11 bases, with 15 bases between them. This CDR3 comprises 13 residues. Germline V gene lookup returns CDR1 MDHEN and CDR2 SYDVKM. The full variable domain, completed using reference TRBV28 and TRBJ1-1, is DVKVTQSSRYLVKRTGEKVFLECVQDMDHENMFWYRQDPGLGLRLIYFSYDVKMKEKGDIPEGYSVSREKKERFSLILESASTNQTSMYLCASSLAGPSLAFFGQGTRLTVV.

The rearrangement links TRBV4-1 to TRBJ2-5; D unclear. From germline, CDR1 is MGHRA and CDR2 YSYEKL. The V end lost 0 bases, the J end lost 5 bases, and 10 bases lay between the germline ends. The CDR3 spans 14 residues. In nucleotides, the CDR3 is TGCGCCAGCAGCCAAGAGAAATCGCGTGAGACCCAGTACTTC. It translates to CASSQEKSRETQYF.

CDR3 amino acids: CASSQNPGLLYEQYF. The CDR3 bases are TGTGCCAGCAGTCAAAATCCGGGGTTACTCTACGAGCAGTACTTC. The chain joins TRBV6-6 to TRBJ2-7; possibly TRBD2 for D (5 bases). Trimming left V 5 bases short and J 3 bases short, with 17 bases between. The CDR3 spans 15 residues. The germline gives CDR1 MNHNY, CDR2 SVGAGI (reference sequence).

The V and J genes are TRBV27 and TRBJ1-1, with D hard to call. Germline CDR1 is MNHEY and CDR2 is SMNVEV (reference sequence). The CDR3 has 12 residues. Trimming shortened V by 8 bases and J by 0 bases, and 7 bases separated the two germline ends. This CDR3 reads CASGYVNTEAFF. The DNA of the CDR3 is TGTGCCAGCGGGTACGTGAACACTGAAGCTTTCTTT.

The CDR3 region has the DNA TGTGCCAGCAGCTTATGGCGGGAGGGCTACGAGCAGTACTTC. Amino acid sequence: CASSLWREGYEQYF. This rearrangement joins TRBV11-2 to TRBJ2-7, with TRBD2 matching 9 bases. The germline V gene encodes CDR1 SGHAT and CDR2 FQNNGV. Unmatched junction bases numbered 2, after V lost 2 bases and J lost 3 bases. This CDR3 has 14 amino acids.

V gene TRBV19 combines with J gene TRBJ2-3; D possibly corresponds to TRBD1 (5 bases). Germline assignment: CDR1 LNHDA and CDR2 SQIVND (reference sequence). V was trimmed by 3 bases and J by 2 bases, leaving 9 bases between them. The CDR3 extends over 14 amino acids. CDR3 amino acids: CASSMGRDTDTQYF. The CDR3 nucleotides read TGTGCCAGTAGTATGGGCAGGGACACAGATACGCAGTATTTT. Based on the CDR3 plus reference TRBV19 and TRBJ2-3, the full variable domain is DGGITQSPKYLFRKEGQNVTLSCEQNLNHDAMYWYRQDPGQGLRLIYYSQIVNDFQKGDIAEGYSVSREKKESFPLTVTSAQKNPTAFYLCASSMGRDTDTQYFGPGTRLTVL.

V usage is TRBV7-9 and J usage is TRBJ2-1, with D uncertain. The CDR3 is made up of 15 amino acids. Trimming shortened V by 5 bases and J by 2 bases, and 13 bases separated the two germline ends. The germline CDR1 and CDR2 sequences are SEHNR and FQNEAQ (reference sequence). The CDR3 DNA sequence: TGTGCCAGCAGCGCGCAGCAGGACCCCTACAATGAGCAGTTCTTC. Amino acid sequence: CASSAQQDPYNEQFF.

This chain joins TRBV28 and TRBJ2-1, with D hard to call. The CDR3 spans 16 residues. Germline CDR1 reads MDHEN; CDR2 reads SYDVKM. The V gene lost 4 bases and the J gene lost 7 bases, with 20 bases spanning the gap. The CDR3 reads CASSSYYTGSRNEQFF. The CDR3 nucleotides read TGTGCCAGCAGTTCGTACTACACGGGCTCAAGGAATGAGCAGTTCTTC. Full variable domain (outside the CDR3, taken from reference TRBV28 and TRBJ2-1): DVKVTQSSRYLVKRTGEKVFLECVQDMDHENMFWYRQDPGLGLRLIYFSYDVKMKEKGDIPEGYSVSREKKERFSLILESASTNQTSMYLCASSSYYTGSRNEQFFGPGTRLTVL.

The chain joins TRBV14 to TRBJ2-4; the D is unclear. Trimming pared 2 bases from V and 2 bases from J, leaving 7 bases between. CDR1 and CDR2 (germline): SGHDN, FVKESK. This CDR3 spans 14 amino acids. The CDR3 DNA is TGTGCCAGCAGCCAAAGGGATTCCAAAAACATTCAGTACTTC. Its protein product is CASSQRDSKNIQYF.

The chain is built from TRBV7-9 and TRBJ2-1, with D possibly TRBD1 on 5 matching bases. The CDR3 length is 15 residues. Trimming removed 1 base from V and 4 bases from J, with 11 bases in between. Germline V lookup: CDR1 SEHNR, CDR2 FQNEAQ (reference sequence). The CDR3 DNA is TGTGCCAGCAGCTTAGGCAGGGTCCCTTACAATGAGCAGTTCTTC. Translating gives CASSLGRVPYNEQFF.

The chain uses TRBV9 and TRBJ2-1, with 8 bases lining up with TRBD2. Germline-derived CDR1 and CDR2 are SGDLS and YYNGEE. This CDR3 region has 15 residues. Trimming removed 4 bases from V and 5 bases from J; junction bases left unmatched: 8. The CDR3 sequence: CASSPGGANHNEQFF. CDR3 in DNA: TGTGCCAGCAGCCCCGGGGGGGCTAACCACAATGAGCAGTTCTTC.

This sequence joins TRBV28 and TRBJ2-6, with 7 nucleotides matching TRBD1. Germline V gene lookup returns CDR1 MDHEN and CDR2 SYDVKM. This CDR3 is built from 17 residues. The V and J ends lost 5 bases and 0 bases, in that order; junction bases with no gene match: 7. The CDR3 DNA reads TGTGCCAGCAGTGAGGGGGCCGCCCACTCTGGGGCCAACGTCCTGACTTTC. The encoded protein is CASSEGAAHSGANVLTF.